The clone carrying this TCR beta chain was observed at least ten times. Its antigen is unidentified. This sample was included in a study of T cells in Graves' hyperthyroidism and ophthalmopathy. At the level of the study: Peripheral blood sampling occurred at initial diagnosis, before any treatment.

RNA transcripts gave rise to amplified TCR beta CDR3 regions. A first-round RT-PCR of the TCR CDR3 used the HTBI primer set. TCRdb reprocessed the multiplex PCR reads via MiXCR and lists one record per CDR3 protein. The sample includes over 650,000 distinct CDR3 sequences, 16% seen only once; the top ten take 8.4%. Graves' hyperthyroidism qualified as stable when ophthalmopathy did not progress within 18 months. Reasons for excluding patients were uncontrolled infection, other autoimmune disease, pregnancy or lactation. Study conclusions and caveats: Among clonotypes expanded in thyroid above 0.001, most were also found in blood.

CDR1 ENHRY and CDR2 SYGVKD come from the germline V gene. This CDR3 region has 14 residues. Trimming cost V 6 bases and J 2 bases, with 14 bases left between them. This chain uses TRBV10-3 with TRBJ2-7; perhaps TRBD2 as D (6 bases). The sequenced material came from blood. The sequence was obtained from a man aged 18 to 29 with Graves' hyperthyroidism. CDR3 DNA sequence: TGTGCCATCAGCCCGGGACTGGGCACCTACGAGCAGTACTTC. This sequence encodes CAISPGLGTYEQYF.